This T cell receptor (beta chain) is from a study of human T cells and chemical hapten exposure. The study's findings and limits: Clustering by CDR3 similarity yielded significantly more large clusters from expanded TCRs than controls. PT1 expanded TCR numbers tracked positively with patch test score. There was no change with DPC sensitization in TCRs above 1 in 1000 frequency.

The germline gives CDR1 MDHEN, CDR2 SYDVKM. Trimming cost V 6 bases and J 7 bases, with 22 bases left between them. CDR3 length equals 16 residues. Time point: patch test 3, about 24 weeks after DPC sensitization. Treatment described: therapeutic diphenylcyclopropenone sensitization with weekly scalp DPC. Note on this clonotype: The target antigen is unknown.

TCRdb reprocessed the RACE reads via MiXCR and lists one record per CDR3 protein. The sample shows some 96,000 distinct CDR3 sequences, 25% to 30% of them seen only once. The sample consisted of whole blood, taken in connection with sensitization to the hapten diphenylcyclopropenone (DPC). This clonotype originated in a man between 35 and 55 years old with alopecia areata. Some clones in this sample may be carry-over from other donors' samples. The V gene is TRBV28, the J gene TRBJ1-5; D call uncertain. The CDR3 here is CASSLVDGSRGQPQHF. In DNA, the CDR3 is TGTGCCAGCAGCCTTGTCGACGGATCTAGAGGGCAGCCCCAGCATTTT.